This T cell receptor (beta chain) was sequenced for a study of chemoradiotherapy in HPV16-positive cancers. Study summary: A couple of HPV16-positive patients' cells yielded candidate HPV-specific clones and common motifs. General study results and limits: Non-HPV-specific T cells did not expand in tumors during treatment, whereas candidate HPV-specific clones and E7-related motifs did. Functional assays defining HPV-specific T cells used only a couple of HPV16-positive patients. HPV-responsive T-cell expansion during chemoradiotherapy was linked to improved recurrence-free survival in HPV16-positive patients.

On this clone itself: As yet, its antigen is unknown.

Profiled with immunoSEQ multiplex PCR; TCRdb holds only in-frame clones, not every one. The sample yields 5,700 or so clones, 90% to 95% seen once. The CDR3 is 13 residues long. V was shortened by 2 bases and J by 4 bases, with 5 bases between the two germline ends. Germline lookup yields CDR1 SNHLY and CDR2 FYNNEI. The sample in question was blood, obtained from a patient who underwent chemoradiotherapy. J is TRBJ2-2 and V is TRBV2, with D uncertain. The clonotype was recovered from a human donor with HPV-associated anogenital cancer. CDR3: CASSEQPTGELFF. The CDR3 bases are TGTGCCAGCAGTGAACAGCCCACCGGGGAGCTGTTTTTT.